This T cell receptor beta chain was retrieved from a study of Ad26.COV2.S vaccination and SARS-CoV-2 variants. Study conclusions and caveats: Reported post-vaccination CD8+ and CD4+ T cell responses to spike showed substantial breadth. Vaccine and placebo groups showed comparable non-spike TCR breadth. Assessments of TCR breadth and depth may have underestimated the total T cell responses.

With respect to this clone: Antigen unknown.

The table came from immunoSEQ multiplex PCR; TCRdb's copy has only in-frame clones and leaves some out. The sample has over 250,000 clones; about 87% are singletons. Treatment given: roughly 18 received Ad26.COV2.S at low or high dose, single or two shots; 5 received placebo; per-sample allocation not given. Sampling was done on day 63 after the first vaccine or placebo injection. Cohort 1b enrolled adults aged 18-55 years in Boston. Germline V gene lookup returns CDR1 SNHLY and CDR2 FYNNEI. This CDR3 region has 16 residues. The V gene end was trimmed by 2 bases and the J gene end by 5 bases; junction bases not matched to a gene: 9.

Sequenced here: peripheral blood, sampled in a trial of Ad26.COV2.S vaccine versus placebo. The sequence derives from a person aged 18-60 years who received the Ad26.COV2.S COVID-19 vaccine or a placebo. This chain uses TRBV2 with TRBJ2-7; 10 bases match TRBD1. The CDR3, as DNA: TGTGCCAGCAGTGAAAGGGGACGGGGACAGGGGAACGAGCAGTACTTC. Amino acids: CASSERGRGQGNEQYF.